The next 31 T cell receptor beta chains were all read from a single sample in a study of cytomegalovirus exposure and HLA in healthy donors. This PCR relied on a set of 60 Vbeta primers and 13 Jbeta primers. Clones were read by immunoSEQ multiplex PCR, and TCRdb kept only the in-frame ones, dropping some. The sample yields some 79,000 clones, around 79% seen once. Source material: PBMCs. The receptors were gathered from a male donor in good health and CMV-seropositive.

The chain uses TRBV4-3 and TRBJ2-7, with D possibly TRBD2 on 7 matching bases. V dropped 3 bases and J dropped 1 base, with 16 bases sitting between them. CDR1 is LGHNA, CDR2 YSLEER, per germline. CDR3 length equals 16 residues. CDR3 nucleotides: TGCGCCAGCAGCCACACTTCGGGGGGCCGATCCTACGAGCAGTACTTC. The encoded protein is CASSHTSGGRSYEQYF.

V is TRBV7-2 and J is TRBJ2-7, with a tentative D call TRBD1 (6 bases). This CDR3 comprises 14 residues. The V end was cut by 5 bases, the J end by 7 bases, with 18 bases between. From germline, CDR1 is SGHTA and CDR2 FQGNSA. The CDR3 region is CASSRQARGGEQYF. The CDR3 nucleotides read TGTGCCAGCAGCAGACAGGCCCGGGGTGGAGAGCAGTACTTC.

The chain has TRBV7-6 and TRBJ2-6; D is undetermined. This CDR3 has 15 amino acids. CDR1 is SGHVS and CDR2 is FNYEAQ in the germline V gene. Trimming removed 5 bases from V and 0 bases from J, with 8 bases in between. The DNA of the CDR3 is TGTGCCAGCAGCCCCCCTCTCTCTGGGGCCAACGTCCTGACTTTC. Residues: CASSPPLSGANVLTF.

The rearrangement uses TRBV5-1 and TRBJ2-7, with 13 bases aligning to TRBD2. Germline V CDR1 and CDR2: SGHRS, YFSETQ. After removal of 4 bases from V and 6 bases from J, the junction contained 7 bases not matched to a gene. The CDR3 has 15 amino acids. The DNA for the CDR3 is TGCGCCAGCAGCCCCAGGACTAGCGGGAGTGGCGAGCAGTACTTC. It yields the protein CASSPRTSGSGEQYF. Combining the CDR3 with reference TRBV5-1 and TRBJ2-7 gives the whole variable domain KAGVTQTPRYLIKTRGQQVTLSCSPISGHRSVSWYQQTPGQGLQFLFEYFSETQRNKGNFPGRFSGRQFSNSRSEMNVSTLELGDSALYLCASSPRTSGSGEQYFGPGTRLTVT.

This chain connects TRBV27 to TRBJ2-7; 15 bases align to TRBD2. V lost 3 bases to trimming and J lost 4 bases; unmatched junction nucleotides: 7. The CDR3 contains 17 residues. Germline V CDR1 and CDR2: MNHEY, SMNVEV (reference sequence). CDR3 amino acids: CASSLRVGTSGGYEQYF. In DNA form, the CDR3 reads TGTGCCAGCAGTTTGAGAGTTGGGACTAGCGGGGGGTACGAGCAGTACTTC.

The chain recombines TRBV7-2 with TRBJ1-1, with a possible D match to TRBD1 (5 bases). The germline V and J ends were trimmed by 1 base and 1 base, with 10 bases remaining between them. The germline CDR1 and CDR2 sequences are SGHTA and FQGNSA. The CDR3 has 15 residues. This CDR3 reads CASSLVWGGNTEAFF. Here the CDR3 DNA reads TGTGCCAGCAGCTTAGTTTGGGGGGGGAACACTGAAGCTTTCTTT.

J is TRBJ1-4 and V is TRBV7-2; no definite D call. The CDR3 contains 15 residues. Germline V gives CDR1 SGHTA, CDR2 FQGNSA. V was trimmed by 5 bases and J by 4 bases, leaving 14 bases between them. CDR3 region: CASSLLWALNEKLFF. DNA of the CDR3: TGTGCCAGCAGCCTACTCTGGGCCCTTAATGAAAAACTGTTTTTT.

This clone was detected only once. This chain uses TRBV18 with TRBJ2-1; the match to TRBD2 covers 13 bases. The trim removed 0 bases at V and 2 bases at J, leaving 10 bases unmatched. Germline CDR1 reads KGHSH; CDR2 reads LQKENI. This CDR3 comprises 20 residues. In nucleotides, the CDR3 is TGTGCCAGCTCACCACCGGGAACAACTGGGACTAGCGGGACCTACAATGAGCAGTTCTTC. This gives the protein CASSPPGTTGTSGTYNEQFF.

The rearrangement links TRBV7-9 to TRBJ1-4; D possibly corresponds to TRBD1 (6 bases). The CDR3 sequence is 14 residues long. The germline CDR1 and CDR2 sequences are SEHNR and FQNEAQ (reference sequence). V was cut by 1 base and J by 8 bases, with 11 bases left in between. The CDR3 nucleotides are TGTGCCAGCAGCTTAGTAGGGGGAGCGGAAAAACTGTTTTTT. It is translated as CASSLVGGAEKLFF.

Points on this clone: Distinct nucleotide sequences in the sample also encode this CDR3. This chain joins TRBV28 and TRBJ2-7, with 9 nucleotides matching TRBD2. The CDR3 extends over 18 amino acids. V trimming: 5 bases; J trimming: 3 bases; junction bases outside the gene matches: 17. Germline V gene data show CDR1 as MDHEN and CDR2 as SYDVKM. The CDR3 loop is CASSGAVAGAGVFYEQYF. In nucleotides, the CDR3 is TGTGCCAGCAGTGGGGCGGTAGCGGGGGCCGGGGTTTTCTACGAGCAGTACTTC.

This clone has a single count. The J gene is TRBJ2-5, the V gene TRBV29-1; weak D call: TRBD2 (7 bases). The CDR3 sequence is 16 residues long. The V end was cut by 0 bases, the J end by 6 bases, with 20 bases between. In germline, CDR1 is SQVTM, CDR2 ANQGSEA. The CDR3 coding sequence is TGCAGCGTTGAAGAGGTGTACCGCCGGGGGGCGAAGACCCAGTACTTC. This codes for CSVEEVYRRGAKTQYF.

The CDR3 DNA follows: TGTGCCAGCAGCCTGAGAGAGGGGGCATCAGACGGCTACACCTTC. It translates to CASSLREGASDGYTF. The rearrangement uses TRBV14 and TRBJ1-2, with TRBD1 matching over 7 bases. Germline CDR1 and CDR2: SGHDN and FVKESK. The CDR3 totals 15 residues. The V and J ends lost 4 bases and 8 bases, in that order; junction bases with no gene match: 13. Looking up the rest from reference TRBV14 and TRBJ1-2 gives the full variable domain: EAGVTQFPSHSVIEKGQTVTLRCDPISGHDNLYWYRRVMGKEIKFLLHFVKESKQDESGMPNNRFLAERTGGTYSTLKVQPAELEDSGVYFCASSLREGASDGYTFGSGTRLTVV.

This rearrangement joins TRBV15 to TRBJ1-4; perhaps TRBD1 as D (5 bases). The V gene lost 0 bases and the J gene lost 7 bases, with 12 bases spanning the gap. The V gene's germline CDR1 is LNHNV and CDR2 YYDKDF (reference sequence). The CDR3 has 15 residues. The CDR3 DNA sequence: TGTGCCACCAGCAGAGATCCGGGGGATGGTGAAAAACTGTTTTTT. This encodes CATSRDPGDGEKLFF.

This clone was seen only a few times. The chain joins TRBV5-1 to TRBJ2-1, with 8 nucleotides matching TRBD2. In germline, CDR1 is SGHRS, CDR2 YFSETQ. After removal of 6 bases from V and 4 bases from J, the junction contained 6 bases not matched to a gene. CDR3 length equals 14 residues. DNA for the CDR3: TGCGCCAGCATGGCGGGGGGAGGGTACAATGAGCAGTTCTTC. Residues: CASMAGGGYNEQFF.

This clone was counted once. The chain has TRBV19 and TRBJ2-1; D perhaps matches TRBD2 (6 bases). The CDR3 extends over 13 amino acids. Germline V lookup: CDR1 LNHDA, CDR2 SQIVND (reference sequence). Trimming cost V 3 bases and J 7 bases, with 10 bases left between them. DNA of the CDR3: TGTGCCAGTAGTATGGGGGGAGCTAATGAGCAGTTCTTC. Encoded protein: CASSMGGANEQFF.

J is TRBJ2-7 and V is TRBV27; D gene ambiguous. This CDR3 has 11 residues. Germline values: CDR1 MNHEY, CDR2 SMNVEV (reference sequence). Trimming left V 3 bases short and J 6 bases short, with 6 bases between. In DNA form, the CDR3 reads TGTGCCAGCAGTTTGGGCAGCGAGCAGTACTTC. Its translation: CASSLGSEQYF.

The rearrangement joins TRBV5-1 to TRBJ2-6, with TRBD1 matching over 10 bases. J gave up 4 bases and V 4 bases, and 11 bases lay outside the gene matches. The CDR3 is made up of 18 amino acids. The germline CDR1 and CDR2 sequences are SGHRS and YFSETQ. CDR3 sequence (DNA): TGCGCCAGCAGCCCCCCGGGACAGGGGACGTCGGGGGCCAACGTCCTGACTTTC. Translating it yields CASSPPGQGTSGANVLTF.

The rearrangement uses TRBV6-6 and TRBJ2-3, with 9 bases fitting TRBD1. CDR1 is MNHNY, CDR2 SVGAGI, per germline (reference sequence). Unmatched junction bases numbered 2, after V lost 1 base and J lost 0 bases. The CDR3 is 16 residues long. The CDR3 loop reads CASSYWDRASTDTQYF. In nucleotides, the CDR3 is TGTGCCAGCAGTTACTGGGACAGGGCCAGCACAGATACGCAGTATTTT.

This rearrangement joins TRBV7-9 to TRBJ1-3, with 7 positions matching TRBD1. The CDR3 spans 15 residues. The germline V gene has CDR1 SEHNR and CDR2 FQNEAQ (reference sequence). The V segment lost 4 bases and the J segment 0 bases; nucleotides outside the gene matches: 3. The CDR3 sequence: CASSSGTASGNTIYF. Here the CDR3 DNA reads TGTGCCAGCAGCTCGGGGACAGCCTCTGGAAACACCATATATTTT.

Written as DNA, the CDR3 is TGTGCCAGCAGTGCCGTGTCGGATGAGCAGTTCTTC. Protein product: CASSAVSDEQFF. The chain recombines TRBV6-5 with TRBJ2-1; D call uncertain. V was trimmed by 5 bases and J by 8 bases, leaving 10 bases between them. Germline V gene lookup returns CDR1 MNHEY and CDR2 SVGAGI. The CDR3 runs 12 residues.

V and J are TRBV7-6 and TRBJ2-3; 10 bases fit TRBD2. Trimming at V came to 4 bases and at J to 2 bases, leaving 12 bases not matched to a gene. The CDR3 runs to 18 residues. Germline CDR1 and CDR2: SGHVS and FNYEAQ. CDR3 coding DNA: TGTGCCAGCAGCTGGGGGGCTAGCGGGGGAGGTTTCACAGATACGCAGTATTTT. As protein: CASSWGASGGGFTDTQYF.

In its sample, this clone ranks as medium-sized (0.01 to 0.1%). This sequence joins TRBV25-1 and TRBJ1-5; D not resolved. This CDR3 has 16 amino acids. Trimming removed 5 bases from V and 1 base from J, with 15 bases in between. CDR1 and CDR2 (germline): MGHDK, SYGVNS. In nucleotides, the CDR3 is TGTGCCAGCAGTTCAGAGGACTCGGGGAGCAATCAGCCCCAGCATTTT. Amino acid sequence: CASSSEDSGSNQPQHF.

The chain combines TRBV28 with TRBJ1-1; D call uncertain. Deletions cut 1 base from V and 6 bases from J, with 18 bases between. This CDR3 contains 16 residues. Germline loops: CDR1 MDHEN, CDR2 SYDVKM. This chain's CDR3 is CASSLFFSGRSAEAFF. The CDR3 DNA reads as TGTGCCAGCAGTTTATTTTTTAGCGGCAGGTCGGCTGAAGCTTTCTTT.

This chain uses TRBV30 with TRBJ1-3; D remains unclear. Trimming shortened V by 2 bases and J by 0 bases, and 5 bases separated the two germline ends. The CDR3 spans 13 residues. Germline V gives CDR1 GTSNPN, CDR2 SVGIG (reference sequence). The CDR3 region has the DNA TGTGCCTGGAGTCGGGGCTCTGGAAACACCATATATTTT. Its translation is CAWSRGSGNTIYF.

V gene TRBV2 combines with J gene TRBJ2-5, with 10 bases lining up with TRBD2. The closer fit of TRBJ2-7 to the DNA end suggests the J call may be wrong. Germline assignment: CDR1 SNHLY and CDR2 FYNNEI. There are 15 residues in the CDR3. CDR3 sequence: CASSEAVGLAYEQYF. CDR3 DNA sequence: TGTGCCAGCAGTGAGGCGGTGGGACTAGCGTACGAGCAGTACTTC.

V and J are TRBV6-5 and TRBJ1-1; 9 bases are shared with TRBD1. V lost 5 bases, J lost 0 bases, and 4 bases stayed unmatched. CDR1 is MNHEY, CDR2 SVGAGI, per germline. The CDR3 has 15 residues. The CDR3 here is CASSLTGGMNTEAFF. The DNA of the CDR3 is TGTGCCAGCAGTCTGACAGGGGGTATGAACACTGAAGCTTTCTTT.

This chain uses TRBV28 with TRBJ1-2; 7 nucleotides align to TRBD1. Per the germline V gene, CDR1 is MDHEN and CDR2 is SYDVKM. This CDR3 has 12 amino acids. The junction had 0 bases not matched to a gene; V was cut back by 6 bases and J by 2 bases. The DNA of the CDR3 is TGTGCCAGCAGCAGGGGGAACTATGGCTACACCTTC. It codes for CASSRGNYGYTF.

Only a few counts were recorded for this clone. Written as DNA, the CDR3 is TGTGCCAGCAGCATCGGACTAGCGGCGTACAATGAGCAGTTCTTC. Translation gives CASSIGLAAYNEQFF. The chain carries TRBV5-4 and TRBJ2-1; 10 nucleotides match TRBD2. The junction had 5 bases not matched to a gene; V was cut back by 4 bases and J by 4 bases. The CDR3 runs to 15 residues. The germline V gene has CDR1 SGHNT and CDR2 YYREEE (reference sequence).

This clone has a handful of counts. The chain combines TRBV18 with TRBJ2-3; D perhaps matches TRBD2 (5 bases). Deletions cut 6 bases from V and 5 bases from J, with 15 bases between. This CDR3 region has 14 residues. Germline V gene data show CDR1 as KGHSH and CDR2 as LQKENI. The CDR3 spells CASSPGKGIDTQYF. DNA for the CDR3: TGTGCCAGCTCCCCGGGAAAAGGGATAGATACGCAGTATTTT.

V and J are TRBV28 and TRBJ1-2, with D possibly being TRBD1 (6 bases). The CDR3 is 13 amino acids. V was cut by 4 bases and J by 2 bases, with 8 bases left in between. Germline V gives CDR1 MDHEN, CDR2 SYDVKM. CDR3 sequence: CASSWGQNYGYTF. The CDR3 bases are TGTGCCAGCAGTTGGGGGCAGAACTATGGCTACACCTTC.

The sample holds one count of this clone. The V gene is TRBV11-2, the J gene TRBJ2-4; 9 bases align to TRBD1. Germline assignment: CDR1 SGHAT and CDR2 FQNNGV. The trim removed 5 bases at V and 10 bases at J, leaving 9 bases unmatched. The CDR3 sequence is 14 residues long. The chain's CDR3 is CASSPTNRGLIQYF. The CDR3 DNA follows: TGTGCCAGCAGCCCTACTAACAGGGGGCTTATTCAGTACTTC.